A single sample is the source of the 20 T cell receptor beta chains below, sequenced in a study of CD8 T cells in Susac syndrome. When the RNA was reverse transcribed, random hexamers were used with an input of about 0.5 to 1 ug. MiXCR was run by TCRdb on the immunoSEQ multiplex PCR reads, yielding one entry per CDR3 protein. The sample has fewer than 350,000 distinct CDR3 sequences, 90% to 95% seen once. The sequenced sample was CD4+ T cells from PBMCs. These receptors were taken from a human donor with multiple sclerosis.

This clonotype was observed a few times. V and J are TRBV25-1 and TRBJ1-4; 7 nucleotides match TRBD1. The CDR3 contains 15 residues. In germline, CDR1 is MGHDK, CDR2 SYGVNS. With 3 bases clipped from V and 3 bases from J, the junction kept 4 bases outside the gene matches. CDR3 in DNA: TGTGCCAGCAGTGAGGCCGGGACAGCTAATGAAAAACTGTTTTTT. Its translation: CASSEAGTANEKLFF. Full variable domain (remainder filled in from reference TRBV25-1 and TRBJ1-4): EADIYQTPRYLVIGTGKKITLECSQTMGHDKMYWYQQDPGMELHLIHYSYGVNSTEKGDLSSESTVSRIRTEHFPLTLESARPSHTSQYLCASSEAGTANEKLFFGSGTQLSVL.

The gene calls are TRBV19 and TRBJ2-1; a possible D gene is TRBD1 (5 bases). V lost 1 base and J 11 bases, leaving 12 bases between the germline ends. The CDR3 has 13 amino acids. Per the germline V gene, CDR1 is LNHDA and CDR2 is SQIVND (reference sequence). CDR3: CASSIAMGLQQFF. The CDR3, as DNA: TGTGCCAGTAGTATAGCTATGGGGCTTCAGCAGTTCTTC.

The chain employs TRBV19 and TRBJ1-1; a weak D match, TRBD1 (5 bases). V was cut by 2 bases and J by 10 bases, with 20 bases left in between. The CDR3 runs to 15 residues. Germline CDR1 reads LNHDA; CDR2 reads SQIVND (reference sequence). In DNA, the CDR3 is TGTGCCAGTAGTATAAATCCACGGGGGGATCGGAGAGCTTTCTTT. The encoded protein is CASSINPRGDRRAFF.

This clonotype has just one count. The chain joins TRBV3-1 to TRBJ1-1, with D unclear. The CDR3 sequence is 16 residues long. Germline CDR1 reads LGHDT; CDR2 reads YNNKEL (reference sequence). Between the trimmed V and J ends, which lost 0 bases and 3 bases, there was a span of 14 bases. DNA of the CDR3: TGTGCCAGCAGCCAAGACCGGACGGTCGTGTACACTGAAGCTTTCTTT. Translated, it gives CASSQDRTVVYTEAFF.

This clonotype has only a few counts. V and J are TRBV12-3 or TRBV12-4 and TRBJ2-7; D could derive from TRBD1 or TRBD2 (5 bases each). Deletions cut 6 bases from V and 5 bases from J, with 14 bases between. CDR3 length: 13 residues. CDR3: CASRHEGQDEQYF. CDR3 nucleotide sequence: TGTGCCAGCAGACACGAGGGGCAGGACGAGCAGTACTTC.

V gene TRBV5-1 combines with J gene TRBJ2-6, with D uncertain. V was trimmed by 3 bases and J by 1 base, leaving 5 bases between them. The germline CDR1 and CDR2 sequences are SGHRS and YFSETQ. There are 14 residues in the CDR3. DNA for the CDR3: TGCGCCAGCAGCTCCAGGTCTGGGGCCAACGTCCTGACTTTC. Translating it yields CASSSRSGANVLTF.

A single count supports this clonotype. CDR3 DNA: TGTGCCAGCAGTAGACAGGGGGCGCTGGGTCAGCCCCAGCATTTT. Translating it yields CASSRQGALGQPQHF. J is TRBJ1-5 and V is TRBV12-3 or TRBV12-4, with 10 bases aligning to TRBD1. After removal of 5 bases from V and 6 bases from J, the junction contained 7 bases not matched to a gene. The CDR3 contains 15 residues.

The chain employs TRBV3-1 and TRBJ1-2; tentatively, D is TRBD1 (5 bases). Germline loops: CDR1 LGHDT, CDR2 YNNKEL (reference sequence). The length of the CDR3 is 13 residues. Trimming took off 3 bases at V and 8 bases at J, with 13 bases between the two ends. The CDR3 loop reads CASSHRGPSGYTF. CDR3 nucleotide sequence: TGTGCCAGCAGCCACCGGGGACCTAGCGGCTACACCTTC. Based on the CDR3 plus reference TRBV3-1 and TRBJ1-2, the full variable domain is DTAVSQTPKYLVTQMGNDKSIKCEQNLGHDTMYWYKQDSKKFLKIMFSYNNKELIINETVPNRFSPKSPDKAHLNLHINSLELGDSAVYFCASSHRGPSGYTFGSGTRLTVV.

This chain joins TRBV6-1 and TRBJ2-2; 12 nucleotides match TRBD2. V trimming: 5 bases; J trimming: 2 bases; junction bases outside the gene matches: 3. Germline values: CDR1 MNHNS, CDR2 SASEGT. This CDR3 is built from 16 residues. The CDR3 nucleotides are TGTGCCAGCAGTCGACTAGCGGGGGACAACACCGGGGAGCTGTTTTTT. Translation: CASSRLAGDNTGELFF.

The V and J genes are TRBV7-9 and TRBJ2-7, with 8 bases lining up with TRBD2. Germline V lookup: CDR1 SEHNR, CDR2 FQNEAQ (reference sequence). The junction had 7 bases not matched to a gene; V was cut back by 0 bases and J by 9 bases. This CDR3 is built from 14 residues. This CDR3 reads CASSLAGTSERQYF. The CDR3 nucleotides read TGTGCCAGCAGCTTAGCCGGGACTAGTGAAAGGCAGTACTTC.

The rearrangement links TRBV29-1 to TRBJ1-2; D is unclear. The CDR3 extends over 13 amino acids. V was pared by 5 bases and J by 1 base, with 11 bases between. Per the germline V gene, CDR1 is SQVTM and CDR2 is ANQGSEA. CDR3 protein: CSVLTTDNYGYTF. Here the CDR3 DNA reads TGCAGCGTTCTCACGACTGATAACTATGGCTACACCTTC.

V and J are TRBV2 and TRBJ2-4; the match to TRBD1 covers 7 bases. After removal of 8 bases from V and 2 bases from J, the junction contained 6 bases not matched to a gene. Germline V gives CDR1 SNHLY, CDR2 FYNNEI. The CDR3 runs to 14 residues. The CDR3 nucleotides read TGTGCCAGCGAGATGACAGGGACCAAAAACATTCAGTACTTC. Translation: CASEMTGTKNIQYF.

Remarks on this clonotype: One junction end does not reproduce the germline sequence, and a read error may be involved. Written as DNA, the CDR3 is TGTGCTAGCAGCCGTGACGCGGGGGTTCCCCAAGAGACCCAGTACTTC. Translating gives CASSRDAGVPQETQYF. This chain joins TRBV7-7 and TRBJ2-5; 7 nucleotides line up with TRBD2. Looked up from germline, CDR1 is SSHAT and CDR2 is FNYEAQ (reference sequence). This CDR3 contains 16 residues.

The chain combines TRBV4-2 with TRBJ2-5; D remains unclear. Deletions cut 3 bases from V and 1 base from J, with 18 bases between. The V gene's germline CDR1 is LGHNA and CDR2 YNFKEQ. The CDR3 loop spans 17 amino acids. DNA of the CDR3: TGTGCCAGCAGCCAGGATTCTACGGAAAACAGCCAAGAGACCCAGTACTTC. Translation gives CASSQDSTENSQETQYF.

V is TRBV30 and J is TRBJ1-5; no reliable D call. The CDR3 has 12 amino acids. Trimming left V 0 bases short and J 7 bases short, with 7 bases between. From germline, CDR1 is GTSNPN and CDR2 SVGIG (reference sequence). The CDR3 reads CAWSVPQQPQHF. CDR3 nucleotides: TGTGCCTGGAGTGTACCGCAGCAGCCCCAGCATTTT. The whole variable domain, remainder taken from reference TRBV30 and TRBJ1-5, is SQTIHQWPATLVQPVGSPLSLECTVEGTSNPNLYWYRQAAGRGLQLLFYSVGIGQISSEVPQNLSASRPQDRQFILSSKKLLLSDSGFYLCAWSVPQQPQHFGDGTRLSIL.

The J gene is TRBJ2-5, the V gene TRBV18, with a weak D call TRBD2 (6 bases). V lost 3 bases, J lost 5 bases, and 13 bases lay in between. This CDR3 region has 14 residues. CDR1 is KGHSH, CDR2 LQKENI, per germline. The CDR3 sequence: CASSPNKGRETQYF. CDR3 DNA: TGTGCCAGCTCACCGAACAAGGGGAGGGAGACCCAGTACTTC.

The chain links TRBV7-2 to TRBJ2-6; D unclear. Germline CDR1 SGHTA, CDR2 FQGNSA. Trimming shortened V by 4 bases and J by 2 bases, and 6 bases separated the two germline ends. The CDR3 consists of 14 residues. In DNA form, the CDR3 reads TGTGCCAGCAGCTCCGCCCCTGGGGCCAACGTCCTGACTTTC. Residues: CASSSAPGANVLTF.

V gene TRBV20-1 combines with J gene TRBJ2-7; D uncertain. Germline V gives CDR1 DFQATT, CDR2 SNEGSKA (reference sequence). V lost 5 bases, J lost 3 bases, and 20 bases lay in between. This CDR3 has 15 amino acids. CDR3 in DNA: TGCAGTGCTGGGAACACAAAGGACGGTTTCTACGAGCAGTACTTC. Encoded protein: CSAGNTKDGFYEQYF.

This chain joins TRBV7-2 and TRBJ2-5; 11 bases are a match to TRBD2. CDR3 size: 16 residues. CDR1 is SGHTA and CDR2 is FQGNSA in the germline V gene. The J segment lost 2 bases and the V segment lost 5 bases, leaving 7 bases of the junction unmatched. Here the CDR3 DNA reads TGTGCCAGCAGCGCAACCGGGACTAGCGGTCAAGAGACCCAGTACTTC. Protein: CASSATGTSGQETQYF.

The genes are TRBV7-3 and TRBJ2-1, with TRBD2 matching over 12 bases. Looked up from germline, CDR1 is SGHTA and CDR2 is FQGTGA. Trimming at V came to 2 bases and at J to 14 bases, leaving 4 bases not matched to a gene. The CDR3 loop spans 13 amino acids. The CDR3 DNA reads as TGTGCCAGCAGCTTATATAGGACTAGCGGGAAGTTCTTC. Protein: CASSLYRTSGKFF. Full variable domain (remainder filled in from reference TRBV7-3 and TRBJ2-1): GAGVSQTPSNKVTEKGKYVELRCDPISGHTALYWYRQSLGQGPEFLIYFQGTGAADDSGLPNDRFFAVRPEGSVSTLKIQRTERGDSAVYLCASSLYRTSGKFFGPGTRLTVL.